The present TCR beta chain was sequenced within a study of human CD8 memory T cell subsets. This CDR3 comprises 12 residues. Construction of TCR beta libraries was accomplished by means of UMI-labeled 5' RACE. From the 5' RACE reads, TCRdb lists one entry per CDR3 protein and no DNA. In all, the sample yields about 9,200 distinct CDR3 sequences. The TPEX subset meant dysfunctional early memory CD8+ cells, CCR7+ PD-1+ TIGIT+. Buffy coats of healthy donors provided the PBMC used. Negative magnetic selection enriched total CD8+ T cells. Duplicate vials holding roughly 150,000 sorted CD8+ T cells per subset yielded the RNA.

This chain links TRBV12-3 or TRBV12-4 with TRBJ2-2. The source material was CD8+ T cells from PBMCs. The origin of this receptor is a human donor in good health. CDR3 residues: CASSPDTGELFF.